This T cell receptor (beta chain) was profiled in a study of cytomegalovirus exposure and HLA in healthy donors. Whole-study findings and limits: TCR beta V- and J-gene trimming was later associated with a missense DCLRE1C variant.

The CDR3 extends over 14 amino acids. CDR1 and CDR2 from the germline V gene are MNHEY and SMNVEV (reference sequence). The PCR ran on 60 Vbeta and 13 Jbeta primers. Only in-frame clones appear in the TCRdb table, and some are missing; sequencing was by immunoSEQ multiplex PCR. The sample contains around 150,000 clones, roughly 77% of which appear only once. On this clone itself: The antigen remains undetermined.

At the time of sampling, donors were nominally healthy, though unrecorded immune exposures were likely. The receptor was derived from a human donor in good health. This rearrangement joins TRBV27 to TRBJ2-5; 10 bases map to TRBD1. The J call may be wrong; the DNA end is better matched by TRBJ2-7. The source material was PBMCs. The CDR3 loop reads CASSSDRGLSEQYF. The CDR3 nucleotides are TGTGCCAGCAGTTCCGACAGGGGGCTCTCCGAGCAGTACTTC.